This TCR beta chain was obtained from a study of cytomegalovirus exposure and HLA in healthy donors. Overall study results and limits: Later analysis showed TCR association rates varying by HLA locus, highest for DRB1 and lowest for HLA-C. Likely technical artifact: a cluster of highly shared sequence variants. TCR beta sequences reportedly predicted most subjects' HLA-A and HLA-B alleles accurately. A later analysis linked a missense DCLRE1C variant to TCR beta V- and J-gene trimming.

As for this clone: Antigen unknown.

The CDR3 is 13 residues long. V gave up 2 bases and J gave up 2 bases, with 4 bases separating them. Germline V gene sequence: CDR1 LNHDA, CDR2 SQIVND (reference sequence). The primer mix had 60 Vbeta and 13 Jbeta primers. Method: immunoSEQ multiplex PCR; TCRdb's copy keeps in-frame clones and lacks some. The sample contains 60,000 to 100,000 clones, about 79% of which appear only once. The TCR sequence derives from a man between 40 and 49 years old in good health and CMV-seronegative. The chain carries TRBV19 and TRBJ1-5; unclear D gene. The sample consisted of PBMCs. The chain's CDR3 is CASSITGNQPQHF. CDR3 DNA: TGTGCCAGTAGTATAACAGGCAATCAGCCCCAGCATTTT.